A selection of T cell receptor beta chains follows, all from one sample in a study of blood T cells in healthy people across ages. One entry per CDR3 protein, called by TCRdb with MiXCR from the 5' RACE reads. The data contain about 800,000 distinct CDR3 sequences, roughly 64% of them singletons. Material: blood. All receptors derive from a man aged 25 to 45 in good health. CDR3s include the opening cysteine and the closing phenylalanine or tryptophan.

v_gene: TRBV5-1
j_gene: TRBJ2-7
CDR3aa: CASSLTGIYEQYF

v_gene: TRBV21-1
j_gene: TRBJ1-2
CDR3aa: CASSKARPRDWRCGYTF

v_gene: TRBV5-1
j_gene: TRBJ2-2
CDR3aa: CASSLQGISYTGELFF

v_gene: TRBV9
j_gene: .
CDR3aa: CASSVGASGSISYNEQYF

v_gene: TRBV4-3
j_gene: TRBJ1-3
CDR3aa: CASSQDTVSGNTIYF

v_gene: TRBV6-5
j_gene: TRBJ1-4
CDR3aa: CASTQFQGAGEKLFF

v_gene: TRBV6-1
j_gene: TRBJ1-1
CDR3aa: CASNPGRGTEAFF

v_gene: TRBV20-1
j_gene: TRBJ2-1
CDR3aa: CSASTSGPRNEQFF

v_gene: TRBV7-9
j_gene: TRBJ2-5
CDR3aa: CASSPSAGGGNEQYF

v_gene: TRBV6-1
j_gene: TRBJ2-7
CDR3aa: CASNLWTGPYEQYF

v_gene: TRBV29-1
j_gene: TRBJ2-3
CDR3aa: CSVTASGGKDTQYF

v_gene: TRBV12-3/TRBV12-4
j_gene: TRBJ2-5
CDR3aa: CASSLERGGFGETQYF

v_gene: TRBV9
j_gene: TRBJ2-3
CDR3aa: CASSVGGGGTDTQYF

v_gene: TRBV20-1
j_gene: TRBJ1-5
CDR3aa: CSAPVGDSSQPQHF

v_gene: TRBV28
j_gene: TRBJ1-1
CDR3aa: CASSFFGTGVVFAEAFF

v_gene: TRBV4-3
j_gene: TRBJ2-7
CDR3aa: CASSQGTAGEQYF

v_gene: TRBV7-2
j_gene: TRBJ2-7
CDR3aa: CASSSNQLGLTYEQYF

v_gene: TRBV7-2
j_gene: TRBJ1-1
CDR3aa: CASSFSPMNTEAFF

v_gene: TRBV4-2
j_gene: TRBJ2-7
CDR3aa: CASSQVGSGNEQYF

v_gene: TRBV12-3/TRBV12-4
j_gene: TRBJ2-4
CDR3aa: CASSLSQAGDIQYF